These 20 T cell receptor beta chains were sequenced from one sample in a study of blood T cell repertoires in COVID-19 (dated by TCRdb to 2019 to 2021). Library generation was performed with the immunoSEQ multiplex PCR assay. Not all clones reach the TCRdb copy of this immuneACCESS table, which keeps in-frame sequences only. Checked studies attribute under half of the gap to unresolved V genes and leave the rest unexplained. This sample comprises 200,000 or so clones, around four fifths of them detected only once. The ten largest make up roughly a tenth of the sample. Sequenced sample: peripheral blood. Every receptor here comes from an elderly woman with COVID-19, enrolled during active disease.

V and J are TRBV10-3 and TRBJ2-7, with 8 bases identical to TRBD1. Germline V gene data show CDR1 as ENHRY and CDR2 as SYGVKD. The CDR3 contains 12 residues. After removal of 6 bases from V and 12 bases from J, the junction contained 10 bases not matched to a gene. The CDR3 loop is CAISPPGGALYF. CDR3 in DNA: TGTGCCATCAGCCCTCCAGGGGGCGCCTTGTACTTC.

The chain is built from TRBV19 and TRBJ2-5, with a weak D call TRBD1 (8 bases). The CDR3 is 14 residues long. Germline V CDR1 and CDR2: LNHDA, SQIVND (reference sequence). Deletions cut 7 bases from V and 5 bases from J, with 17 bases between. CDR3: CASISGQGGETQYF. CDR3 sequence (DNA): TGTGCCAGTATTAGCGGACAGGGAGGGGAGACCCAGTACTTC.

V is TRBV18 and J is TRBJ2-5, with 8 bases matching TRBD1. The V gene end was trimmed by 2 bases and the J gene end by 5 bases; junction bases not matched to a gene: 7. Germline V CDR1 and CDR2: KGHSH, LQKENI. The CDR3 totals 15 residues. The CDR3 nucleotides read TGTGCCAGCTCACCATTCCCCCAGGGGGCTGAGACCCAGTACTTC. The encoded protein is CASSPFPQGAETQYF.

V gene TRBV29-1 combines with J gene TRBJ2-1; 10 bases map to TRBD1. CDR3 length: 12 residues. Germline CDR1 is SQVTM and CDR2 is ANQGSEA. The V gene end was trimmed by 6 bases and the J gene end by 9 bases; junction bases not matched to a gene: 5. Written as DNA, the CDR3 is TGCAGCGTCGGGACAGGGGTGGGTGAGCAGTTCTTC. Protein product: CSVGTGVGEQFF.

This clone has just one count. The chain links TRBV7-8 to TRBJ2-3; 10 bases align to TRBD2. Losses at the gene ends were 2 bases for V and 6 bases for J; bases not matched to a gene: 8. CDR3 size: 16 residues. Per germline, CDR1 SGHVS and CDR2 FQNEAQ. The CDR3 coding sequence is TGTGCCAGCAGCTTACGAAGACTAGCGGGTAGGGATACGCAGTATTTT. This encodes CASSLRRLAGRDTQYF. Full variable domain (outside the CDR3, taken from reference TRBV7-8 and TRBJ2-3): GAGVSQSPRYKVAKRGQDVALRCDPISGHVSLFWYQQALGQGPEFLTYFQNEAQLDKSGLPSDRFFAERPEGSVSTLKIQRTQQEDSAVYLCASSLRRLAGRDTQYFGPGTRLTVL.

The gene calls are TRBV4-1 and TRBJ1-2; no clear D gene. The V gene lost 0 bases and the J gene lost 3 bases, with 5 bases spanning the gap. Germline V gene data show CDR1 as MGHRA and CDR2 as YSYEKL. This CDR3 is built from 13 residues. The CDR3 loop is CASSQDQDYGYTF. DNA for the CDR3: TGCGCCAGCAGCCAAGATCAGGACTATGGCTACACCTTC.

J is TRBJ1-6 and V is TRBV5-1; 9 nucleotides line up with TRBD1. The CDR3 contains 16 residues. Per the germline V gene, CDR1 is SGHRS and CDR2 is YFSETQ. J gave up 5 bases and V 4 bases, and 7 bases lay outside the gene matches. The CDR3 DNA reads TGCGCCAGCAGCGCTCCGGGACAGGGACATAATTCACCCCTCCACTTT. This gives the protein CASSAPGQGHNSPLHF.

This rearrangement joins TRBV2 to TRBJ1-1; D may be TRBD1 (5 bases). V was cut by 3 bases and J by 6 bases, with 11 bases left in between. This CDR3 is built from 13 residues. CDR1 is SNHLY, CDR2 FYNNEI, per germline. The CDR3 reads CASSEEGWAEAFF. The CDR3 bases are TGTGCCAGCAGTGAGGAGGGGTGGGCTGAAGCTTTCTTT.

The chain recombines TRBV29-1 with TRBJ1-1; 11 bases line up with TRBD1. This CDR3 is 14 amino acids long. Germline CDR1 SQVTM, CDR2 ANQGSEA. J gave up 4 bases and V 4 bases, and 5 bases lay outside the gene matches. CDR3 protein: CSVGRDRGATEAFF. The CDR3 DNA is TGCAGCGTTGGCCGGGACAGGGGGGCCACTGAAGCTTTCTTT. The whole variable domain, filled in from reference TRBV29-1 and TRBJ1-1, reads SAVISQKPSRDICQRGTSLTIQCQVDSQVTMMFWYRQQPGQSLTLIATANQGSEATYESGFVIDKFPISRPNLTFSTLTVSNMSPEDSSIYLCSVGRDRGATEAFFGQGTRLTVV.

V is TRBV3-1 (or the pseudogene TRBV3-2) and J is TRBJ1-4, with TRBD1 matching 10 bases. Trimming took 1 base from V and 1 from J; bases not matched to a gene: 15. The CDR3 runs to 21 residues. Germline V gene data show CDR1 as LGHDT and CDR2 as YNNKEL (reference sequence). DNA for the CDR3: TGTGCCAGCAGCCAAGGAATCGTCCCGACAGGGGGCGAAGGAACTAATGAAAAACTGTTTTTT. This sequence encodes CASSQGIVPTGGEGTNEKLFF.

The chain carries TRBV24-1 and TRBJ2-5, with 10 positions matching TRBD1. V was clipped by 3 bases and J by 5 bases; unmatched bases: 8. Germline V gene data show CDR1 as KGHDR and CDR2 as SFDVKD. The CDR3 loop spans 16 amino acids. In DNA, the CDR3 is TGTGCCACCAGTGATCCAGGACAGGGGGGCGGGGAGACCCAGTACTTC. The encoded protein is CATSDPGQGGGETQYF.

The chain is built from TRBV3-1 (or the pseudogene TRBV3-2) and TRBJ2-7; D is unresolved. Germline V gene lookup returns CDR1 LGHDT and CDR2 YNNKEL (reference sequence). The CDR3 has 15 amino acids. Trimming stripped 0 bases from V and 2 bases from J, with 11 bases between. The CDR3: CASSQDLSAAYEQYF. Written as DNA, the CDR3 is TGTGCCAGCAGCCAAGATCTCTCTGCGGCCTACGAGCAGTACTTC.

The V and J genes are TRBV5-6 and TRBJ2-5, with 7 bases identical to TRBD1. Germline CDR1 and CDR2: SGHDT and YYEEEE. The CDR3 is 14 residues long. V was pared by 3 bases and J by 4 bases, with 6 bases of the junction left unmatched. The CDR3 DNA follows: TGTGCCAGCAGCTACCCGACAGGGTCAGAGACCCAGTACTTC. Protein product: CASSYPTGSETQYF.

The chain is built from TRBV6-5 and TRBJ1-1, with D possibly being TRBD1 (6 bases). V lost 4 bases to trimming and J lost 11 bases, with 23 bases between them. CDR3 length: 15 amino acids. CDR1 and CDR2 from the germline V gene are MNHEY and SVGAGI. Here the CDR3 DNA reads TGTGCCAGCAGTTTCCACAGGACGACAGGTTCACGGGCTTTCTTT. As protein: CASSFHRTTGSRAFF.

The V gene is TRBV7-2, the J gene TRBJ2-6; TRBD2 matches 7 bases. J was trimmed by 0 bases and V by 6 bases; bases with no gene match: 11. Germline values: CDR1 SGHTA, CDR2 FQGNSA. This CDR3 region has 18 residues. The CDR3 DNA reads TGTGCCAGCAGTTACCCCCCAAGCGGGGTCTCTGGGGCCAACGTCCTGACTTTC. Translation gives CASSYPPSGVSGANVLTF.

CDR3 nucleotides: TGTGCCAGCAGTGTGAGCGGGGGGACAGATACGCAGTATTTT. This encodes CASSVSGGTDTQYF. This chain links TRBV2 with TRBJ2-3; 9 bases line up with TRBD2. CDR1 and CDR2 from the germline V gene are SNHLY and FYNNEI. Unmatched junction bases numbered 2, after V lost 4 bases and J lost 3 bases. The CDR3 consists of 14 residues.

This clone was recorded once. The rearrangement joins TRBV7-2 to TRBJ2-1; a possible D gene is TRBD2 (5 bases). V was trimmed by 5 bases and J by 2 bases, leaving 13 bases between them. This CDR3 has 15 amino acids. CDR1 SGHTA and CDR2 FQGNSA come from the germline V gene. CDR3 bases: TGTGCCAGCAGCCCGCCGTCGGGGACCTACAATGAGCAGTTCTTC. Its translation: CASSPPSGTYNEQFF. Complete variable domain (other parts from reference TRBV7-2 and TRBJ2-1): GAGVSQSPSNKVTEKGKDVELRCDPISGHTALYWYRQSLGQGLEFLIYFQGNSAPDKSGLPSDRFSAERTGGSVSTLTIQRTQQEDSAVYLCASSPPSGTYNEQFFGPGTRLTVL.

The gene calls are TRBV5-6 and TRBJ2-3; D is possibly TRBD2 (6 bases). V lost 4 bases and J lost 2, with 14 bases in between. Germline CDR1 SGHDT, CDR2 YYEEEE. The CDR3 runs to 15 residues. CDR3 in amino acids: CASSRRGLHTDTQYF. The CDR3, as DNA: TGTGCCAGCAGCCGCCGGGGGTTGCACACAGATACGCAGTATTTT.

Written as DNA, the CDR3 is TGTGCCAGCAGCCGACCTGGGACAGCTAACACCGGGGAGCTGTTTTTT. Translated, it gives CASSRPGTANTGELFF. This chain uses TRBV5-4 with TRBJ2-2; 7 nucleotides line up with TRBD1. Trimming at V came to 4 bases and at J to 2 bases, leaving 8 bases not matched to a gene. Germline V gene lookup returns CDR1 SGHNT and CDR2 YYREEE (reference sequence). The CDR3 contains 16 residues.

The chain combines TRBV10-3 with TRBJ2-3, with TRBD1 matching 8 bases. Trimming took 9 bases from V and 3 from J; bases not matched to a gene: 8. This CDR3 comprises 14 residues. CDR1 and CDR2 (germline): ENHRY, SYGVKD. Written as DNA, the CDR3 is TGTGCCATGGGACAGGCCTCAACTACAGATACGCAGTATTTT. This codes for CAMGQASTTDTQYF.